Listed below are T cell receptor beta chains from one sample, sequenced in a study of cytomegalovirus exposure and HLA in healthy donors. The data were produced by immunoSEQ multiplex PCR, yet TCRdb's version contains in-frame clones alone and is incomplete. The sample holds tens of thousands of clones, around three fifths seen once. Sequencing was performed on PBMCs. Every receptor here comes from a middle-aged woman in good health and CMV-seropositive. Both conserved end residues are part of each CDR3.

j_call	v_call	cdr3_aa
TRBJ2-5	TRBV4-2	CASSQGGQTTQETQYF
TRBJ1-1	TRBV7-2	CASSSSLNTEAFF
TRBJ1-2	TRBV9	CASSVEQGHGYTF
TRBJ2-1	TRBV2	CASTRTSGNEQFF
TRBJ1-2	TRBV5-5	CASSLVWRADFGYTF
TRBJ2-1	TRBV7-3	CASSLAGGAGGPGASAYNEQFF
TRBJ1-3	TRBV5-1	CASSFGDSGNTIYF
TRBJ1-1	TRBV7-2	CASSLVGMNTEAFF
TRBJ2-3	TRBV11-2	CASSPDRGDTQYF
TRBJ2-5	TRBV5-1	CASSLTGLAVQETQYF
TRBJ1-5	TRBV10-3	CAISPTGNNQPQHF
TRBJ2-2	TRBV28	CASSLPDAANTGELFF
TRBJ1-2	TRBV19	CASTGNYGYTF
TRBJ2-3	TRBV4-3	CASSQATGAMNTDTQYF
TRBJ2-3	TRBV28	CASGQRGATDTQYF
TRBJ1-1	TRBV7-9	CASSLRAGKGNTEAFF
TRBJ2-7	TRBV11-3	CASSLGREYEQYF
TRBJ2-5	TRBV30	CAWSPGLAGIGETQYF
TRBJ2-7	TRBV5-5	CASSLEGWGNEQYF
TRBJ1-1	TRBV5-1	CASSLQDRDSYTEAFF
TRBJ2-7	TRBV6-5	CASSSQGLVEQYF
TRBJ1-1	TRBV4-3	CASSQEPGQGPFTEAFF
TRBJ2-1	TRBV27	CASSLFGGVNEQFF
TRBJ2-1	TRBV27	CASTEGTSGSSYNEQFF
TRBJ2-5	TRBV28	CASSLTVRDSQETQYF
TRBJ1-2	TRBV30	CAWSETVPGYTF
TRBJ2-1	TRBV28	CATSSRSGGDGARINEQFF
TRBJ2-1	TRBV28	CASSLLHSGTSGDYNEQFF
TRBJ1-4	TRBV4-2	CASSQGDSGRFEKLFF
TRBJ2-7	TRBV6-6	CASSSGHVSYEQYF
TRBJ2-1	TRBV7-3	CASSSLAGDEQFF
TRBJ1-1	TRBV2	CASRSPQGYGEAFF
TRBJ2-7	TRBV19	CASSRGVAYEQYF
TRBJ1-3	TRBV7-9	CASSLARDSGNTIYF
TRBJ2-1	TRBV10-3	CAISTTGLRRNEQFF
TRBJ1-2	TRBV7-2	CASSSREGSDGYTF
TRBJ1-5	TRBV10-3	CAISAAAPGQGAGRGNQPQHF
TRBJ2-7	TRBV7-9	CASSSPTGDLAGNSEQYF
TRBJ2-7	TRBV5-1	CASSLGTSDEQYF
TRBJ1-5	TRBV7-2	CASSLALQGRQPQHF
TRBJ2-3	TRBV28	CASSSDSDTQYF
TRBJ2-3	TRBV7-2	CASSPYGAGSLDTQYF
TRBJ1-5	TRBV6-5	CASRDTGGGNQPQHF
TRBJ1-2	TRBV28	CASWAGPSLNYGYTF
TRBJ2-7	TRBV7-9	CASSLFLGLAGFSSYEQYF